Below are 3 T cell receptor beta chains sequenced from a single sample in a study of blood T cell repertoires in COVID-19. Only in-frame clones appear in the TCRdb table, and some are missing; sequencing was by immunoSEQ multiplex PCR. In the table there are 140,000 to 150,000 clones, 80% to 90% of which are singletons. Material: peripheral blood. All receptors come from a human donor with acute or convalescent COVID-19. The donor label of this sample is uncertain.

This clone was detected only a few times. In nucleotides, the CDR3 is TGTGCCAGCAGTGAAGGAGGGATGAACACTGAAGCTTTCTTT. The encoded protein is CASSEGGMNTEAFF. The chain couples TRBV6-1 to TRBJ1-1; D not certain. There are 14 residues in the CDR3. CDR1 MNHNS and CDR2 SASEGT come from the germline V gene. Trimming cost V 1 base and J 0 bases, with 6 bases left between them.

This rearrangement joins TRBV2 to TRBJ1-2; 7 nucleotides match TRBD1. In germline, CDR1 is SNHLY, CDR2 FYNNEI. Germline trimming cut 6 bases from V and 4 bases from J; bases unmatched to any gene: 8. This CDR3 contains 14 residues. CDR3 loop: CASSQNRGGYGYTF. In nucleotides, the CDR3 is TGTGCCAGCAGCCAGAACAGGGGCGGCTATGGCTACACCTTC.

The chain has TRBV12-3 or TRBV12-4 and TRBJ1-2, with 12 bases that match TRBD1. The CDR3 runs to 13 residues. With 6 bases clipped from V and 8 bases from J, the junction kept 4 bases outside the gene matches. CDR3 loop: CASSWDRGLGYTF. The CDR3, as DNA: TGTGCCAGCAGCTGGGACAGGGGGCTCGGCTACACCTTC.